Below are 4 T cell receptor beta chains sequenced from a single sample in a study of T cell changes during pregnancy in multiple sclerosis. The table came from immunoSEQ multiplex PCR; TCRdb's copy has only in-frame clones and leaves some out. The sample lists some 94,000 clones, more than 85% seen once, with around 2% in the top ten. The material sequenced was peripheral blood, taken in the first trimester of pregnancy. The origin of the receptors is a female donor in good health, enrolled as a control in a pregnancy study.

CDR3 protein: CASSVTGQPHSPLHF. Here the CDR3 DNA reads TGTGCCAGTAGTGTAACGGGACAGCCTCATTCACCCCTCCACTTT. The chain is built from TRBV19 and TRBJ1-6, with TRBD1 matching over 7 bases. With V trimmed by 5 bases and J by 8 bases, 9 bases remained unmatched. Germline assignment: CDR1 LNHDA and CDR2 SQIVND (reference sequence). This CDR3 is built from 15 residues.

The V and J genes are TRBV4-3 and TRBJ2-1, with D perhaps matching TRBD2 (6 bases). Germline CDR1 is LGHNA and CDR2 is YSLEER. Between the trimmed V and J ends, which lost 2 bases and 4 bases, there was a span of 18 bases. CDR3 length equals 17 residues. The CDR3 protein is CASSQRRGGVGYNEQFF. CDR3 in DNA: TGCGCCAGCAGCCAACGACGGGGAGGAGTAGGGTACAATGAGCAGTTCTTC.

This sequence joins TRBV27 and TRBJ2-2; 13 bases are a match to TRBD2. The CDR3 consists of 20 residues. The germline gives CDR1 MNHEY, CDR2 SMNVEV (reference sequence). The V gene end was trimmed by 3 bases and the J gene end by 7 bases; junction bases not matched to a gene: 17. CDR3: CASSFPPITSGGAKGGELFF. Here the CDR3 DNA reads TGTGCCAGCAGTTTCCCTCCTATTACTAGCGGGGGGGCCAAGGGCGGGGAGCTGTTTTTT.

The chain links TRBV6-5 to TRBJ2-1; 9 bases line up with TRBD2. Germline V lookup: CDR1 MNHEY, CDR2 SVGAGI. The CDR3 is 15 amino acids. V lost 6 bases to trimming and J lost 5 bases; unmatched junction nucleotides: 8. CDR3 amino acids: CASRRGRAPNNEQFF. CDR3 DNA sequence: TGTGCCAGCAGACGCGGGAGGGCTCCAAACAATGAGCAGTTCTTC.